Below, one T cell receptor (beta chain) is given with its context. Germline values: CDR1 SGHTA, CDR2 FQGNSA. The V and J ends lost 1 base and 7 bases, in that order; junction bases with no gene match: 8. The CDR3 is 18 residues long. This sample was included in a study of blood T cell repertoires in COVID-19. Study-level information: COVID-19 samples collected from the United States, Italy and Spain covered acute and convalescent phases. T cells, B-cell-depleted T cells, or PBMCs supplied cDNA or gDNA.

Authors' processing steps: Estimates of nucleated cell counts were drawn from the amplification of reference gene primers. Here immunoSEQ multiplex PCR was the method, and the copy in TCRdb shows in-frame clones only, minus some. V and J calls and clone size are copied from that table; D and trimming were computed from the DNA. The table shows about 190,000 clones, with around 80% occurring only once. This TCR was recovered from a woman aged 50 to 60 with acute or convalescent COVID-19. Sequences were obtained from peripheral blood. The chain employs TRBV7-2 and TRBJ2-1; TRBD2 agrees at 15 bases. DNA for the CDR3: TGTGCCAGCAGCTTAGTGGCTGGGACTAGCGGGAGGTCGAATGAGCAGTTCTTC. As protein: CASSLVAGTSGRSNEQFF.